This entry lists 24 T cell receptor beta chains sequenced from one sample in a study of blood T cell repertoires in COVID-19. Data came from immunoSEQ multiplex PCR; TCRdb stores just in-frame clones and leaves some out. The table records roughly 90,000 clones, over 70% of them present only once. Material: peripheral blood. These receptor sequences come from a woman aged 80 or over with active or convalescent COVID-19.

The genes are TRBV19 and TRBJ1-1; 10 positions match TRBD1. The CDR3 runs 16 residues. The V gene end was trimmed by 7 bases and the J gene end by 4 bases; junction bases not matched to a gene: 12. Germline V gives CDR1 LNHDA, CDR2 SQIVND (reference sequence). CDR3 nucleotide sequence: TGTGCCAGTACCCCGGACAGGGGGAGAGGGGCCACTGAAGCTTTCTTT. Translated: CASTPDRGRGATEAFF.

V and J are TRBV9 and TRBJ1-6; TRBD1 matches at 7 bases. Looked up from germline, CDR1 is SGDLS and CDR2 is YYNGEE. This CDR3 spans 15 amino acids. Losses at the gene ends were 2 bases for V and 7 bases for J; bases not matched to a gene: 6. Here the CDR3 reads CASSVYRDSNSPLHF. The CDR3 DNA follows: TGTGCCAGCAGCGTCTACCGGGACAGCAATTCACCCCTCCACTTT.

The gene calls are TRBV30 and TRBJ2-7, with D possibly matching TRBD1 (6 bases). The germline V and J ends were trimmed by 4 bases and 0 bases, with 13 bases remaining between them. The CDR3 is 14 residues long. Germline V gene data show CDR1 as GTSNPN and CDR2 as SVGIG (reference sequence). CDR3: CAWKMGHLSYEQYF. As DNA, the CDR3 is TGTGCCTGGAAGATGGGACATCTCTCCTACGAGCAGTACTTC. The full variable domain, completed using reference TRBV30 and TRBJ2-7, is SQTIHQWPATLVQPVGSPLSLECTVEGTSNPNLYWYRQAAGRGLQLLFYSVGIGQISSEVPQNLSASRPQDRQFILSSKKLLLSDSGFYLCAWKMGHLSYEQYFGPGTRLTVT.

The V gene is TRBV4-1, the J gene TRBJ1-3; 8 nucleotides line up with TRBD1. Germline assignment: CDR1 MGHRA and CDR2 YSYEKL. This CDR3 is 17 amino acids long. Trimming took 4 bases from V and 7 from J; bases not matched to a gene: 15. CDR3 amino acids: CASSPRSAGGFLNTIYF. CDR3 bases: TGCGCCAGCAGCCCTCGTTCGGCAGGGGGCTTTTTGAACACCATATATTTT.

This sequence joins TRBV7-2 and TRBJ2-2, with D hard to call. The CDR3 is 12 amino acids. Germline CDR1 SGHTA, CDR2 FQGNSA. V dropped 6 bases and J dropped 4 bases, with 6 bases sitting between them. The CDR3 sequence: CASSPSTGELFF. CDR3 sequence (DNA): TGTGCCAGCAGTCCGAGCACCGGGGAGCTGTTTTTT. Filled out from reference TRBV7-2 and TRBJ2-2, the complete variable domain reads GAGVSQSPSNKVTEKGKDVELRCDPISGHTALYWYRQSLGQGLEFLIYFQGNSAPDKSGLPSDRFSAERTGGSVSTLTIQRTQQEDSAVYLCASSPSTGELFFGEGSRLTVL.

The CDR3 region is CASSQARSDGYTF. In DNA, the CDR3 is TGTGCCAGCAGCCAAGCCCGCAGTGATGGCTACACCTTC. The V and J genes are TRBV3-1 (or the pseudogene TRBV3-2) and TRBJ1-2; D remains ambiguous. CDR1 is LGHDT and CDR2 is YNNKEL in the germline V gene (reference sequence). CDR3 length: 13 amino acids. The V and J ends lost 1 base and 6 bases respectively, with 9 bases between them.

The rearrangement links TRBV3-1 (or the pseudogene TRBV3-2) to TRBJ2-3, with 9 bases that match TRBD2. The CDR3 covers 15 residues. Looked up from germline, CDR1 is LGHDT and CDR2 is YNNKEL (reference sequence). With V trimmed by 3 bases and J by 5 bases, 6 bases remained unmatched. Here the CDR3 DNA reads TGTGCCAGCAGCCAGAATAGCGGGGGCGTAGATACGCAGTATTTT. The encoded protein is CASSQNSGGVDTQYF.

The chain joins TRBV29-1 to TRBJ2-2, with 15 bases matching TRBD2. Germline V gene data show CDR1 as SQVTM and CDR2 as ANQGSEA. The CDR3 extends over 19 amino acids. V gave up 1 base and J gave up 5 bases; unmatched junction bases: 11. CDR3 DNA sequence: TGCAGCGTTGAAGCGTCCGGGACTAGCGGGGGGCCGGGGACCGGGGAGCTGTTTTTT. Translation gives CSVEASGTSGGPGTGELFF.

This clone was observed once. The chain joins TRBV19 to TRBJ1-6; TRBD1 is a possible D gene (5 bases). V shed 0 bases and J shed 8 bases, with 11 bases lying between them. Germline V gene data show CDR1 as LNHDA and CDR2 as SQIVND (reference sequence). This CDR3 is 15 amino acids long. The CDR3 DNA reads as TGTGCCAGTAGTATAGAGGACGCAGGGTATTCACCCCTCCACTTT. This gives the protein CASSIEDAGYSPLHF.

This clone came up a few times. The chain has TRBV7-8 and TRBJ2-3; tentatively, D is TRBD1 (6 bases). Per germline, CDR1 SGHVS and CDR2 FQNEAQ. V gave up 5 bases and J gave up 3 bases, with 21 bases separating them. The CDR3 covers 17 residues. The CDR3 region is CASSARLNRDVTDTQYF. The CDR3 DNA is TGTGCCAGCAGCGCCCGCCTGAACAGGGATGTTACAGATACGCAGTATTTT.

The chain links TRBV18 to TRBJ1-1; no clear D. This CDR3 comprises 15 residues. V was clipped by 1 base and J by 4 bases, with 13 bases between them. Germline V CDR1 and CDR2: KGHSH, LQKENI. CDR3 protein: CASSPLSLKSTEAFF. Written as DNA, the CDR3 is TGTGCCAGCTCACCACTTTCCCTAAAGAGCACTGAAGCTTTCTTT.

CDR3 in amino acids: CASSWDSRNTEAFF. In nucleotides, the CDR3 is TGTGCCAGCAGCTGGGACAGCAGGAACACTGAAGCTTTCTTT. The genes are TRBV7-8 and TRBJ1-1; 7 positions match TRBD1. In germline, CDR1 is SGHVS, CDR2 FQNEAQ. CDR3 length: 14 residues. With 4 bases clipped from V and 1 base from J, the junction kept 3 bases outside the gene matches. Looking up the rest from reference TRBV7-8 and TRBJ1-1 gives the full variable domain: GAGVSQSPRYKVAKRGQDVALRCDPISGHVSLFWYQQALGQGPEFLTYFQNEAQLDKSGLPSDRFFAERPEGSVSTLKIQRTQQEDSAVYLCASSWDSRNTEAFFGQGTRLTVV.

The V gene is TRBV6-1, the J gene TRBJ2-5, with unresolved D. Trimming shortened V by 3 bases and J by 13 bases, and 9 bases separated the two germline ends. This CDR3 is 10 amino acids long. Germline lookup yields CDR1 MNHNS and CDR2 SASEGT. CDR3 sequence reads: CASSDVVTYF. CDR3 nucleotide sequence: TGTGCCAGCAGTGATGTAGTTACGTACTTC.

The rearrangement joins TRBV10-3 to TRBJ1-4; 7 bases match TRBD1. CDR1 and CDR2 from the germline V gene are ENHRY and SYGVKD. CDR3 length: 14 amino acids. V shed 6 bases and J 2 bases; nucleotides not matched to a gene: 3. Written as DNA, the CDR3 is TGTGCCATCAGCGCCAGGGGGACTAATGAAAAACTGTTTTTT. Protein: CAISARGTNEKLFF.

The J gene is TRBJ2-3, the V gene TRBV7-6; 7 nucleotides match TRBD2. The germline gives CDR1 SGHVS, CDR2 FNYEAQ. The CDR3 has 18 amino acids. V lost 1 base and J lost 8; bases outside the gene matches: 18. CDR3 sequence reads: CASSLERGGRLAGGTQYF. CDR3 sequence (DNA): TGTGCCAGCAGCTTAGAGCGAGGAGGGCGACTAGCCGGCGGTACGCAGTATTTT.

The chain is built from TRBV25-1 and TRBJ1-2, with D uncertain. The CDR3 contains 14 residues. Trimming stripped 1 base from V and 3 bases from J, with 9 bases between. Germline V gene data show CDR1 as MGHDK and CDR2 as SYGVNS. This CDR3 reads CASSEFGVDYGYTF. CDR3 nucleotides: TGTGCCAGCAGTGAATTCGGGGTCGACTATGGCTACACCTTC.

In the case of this clone: Compared with germline, one end of the junction differs, possibly owing to a read error. The V and J genes are TRBV18 and TRBJ1-2; 8 positions match TRBD1. In germline, CDR1 is KGHSH, CDR2 LQKENI. The CDR3 length is 16 residues. CDR3: CANSPNRDRSGYGYTF. The CDR3 coding sequence is TGTGCCAACTCACCGAACCGGGACAGGTCCGGCTATGGCTACACCTTC.

The count of this clone is one. The chain employs TRBV11-2 and TRBJ1-1, with D perhaps TRBD1 (6 bases). Germline V lookup: CDR1 SGHAT, CDR2 FQNNGV. Trimming took 2 bases from V and 6 from J, leaving 13 bases between them. This CDR3 is 14 amino acids long. The CDR3 protein is CASSLRLGAAEAFF. The CDR3 DNA follows: TGTGCCAGCAGCTTAAGGTTGGGGGCTGCTGAAGCTTTCTTT.

The V and J genes are TRBV18 and TRBJ1-3; TRBD1 matches at 7 bases. This CDR3 contains 17 residues. The ends lost 4 bases at V and 1 base at J; junction bases unmatched: 10. Germline-derived CDR1 and CDR2 are KGHSH and LQKENI. CDR3 residues: CASSRRAGTESGNTIYF. CDR3 sequence (DNA): TGTGCCAGCTCACGCAGAGCCGGGACAGAGTCTGGAAACACCATATATTTT.

There are many counts of this clone. This rearrangement joins TRBV5-8 to TRBJ2-3, with 16 nucleotides matching TRBD2. Germline-derived CDR1 and CDR2 are SGHTS and YDEGEE. Germline trimming cut 5 bases from V and 0 bases from J; bases unmatched to any gene: 3. The CDR3 has 17 amino acids. This chain's CDR3 is CASRGLAGGPSTDTQYF. The DNA of the CDR3 is TGTGCCAGCAGGGGACTAGCGGGAGGGCCTAGCACAGATACGCAGTATTTT.

The chain joins TRBV5-1 to TRBJ2-7; 7 nucleotides line up with TRBD1. The CDR3 spans 15 residues. V gave up 4 bases and J gave up 6 bases; unmatched junction bases: 13. CDR1 and CDR2 from the germline V gene are SGHRS and YFSETQ. CDR3 DNA sequence: TGCGCCAGCAGCCCCCCGGTTGGACAGGATGGCGAGCAGTACTTC. Amino acid sequence: CASSPPVGQDGEQYF.

The genes are TRBV6-2 or TRBV6-3 and TRBJ2-3, with D possibly matching TRBD2 (5 bases). V lost 5 bases to trimming and J lost 4 bases, with 19 bases between them. This CDR3 is built from 16 residues. The V gene's germline CDR1 is MNHEY and CDR2 SVGEGT. This CDR3 is CASSARTPPPSDTQYF. The CDR3 region has the DNA TGTGCCAGCAGTGCCAGGACTCCCCCCCCGTCAGATACGCAGTATTTT.

The chain carries TRBV15 and TRBJ2-6, with no clear D. Germline V gene sequence: CDR1 LNHNV, CDR2 YYDKDF (reference sequence). The V and J ends lost 1 base and 0 bases respectively, with 7 bases between them. This CDR3 spans 16 amino acids. In DNA form, the CDR3 reads TGTGCCACCAGCAGAGGTTTGAGCTCTGGGGCCAACGTCCTGACTTTC. It is translated as CATSRGLSSGANVLTF.

V gene TRBV6-5 combines with J gene TRBJ1-3; D not certain. Germline V gene data show CDR1 as MNHEY and CDR2 as SVGAGI. Between the trimmed V and J ends, which lost 0 bases and 0 bases, there was a span of 3 bases. The CDR3 contains 14 residues. CDR3 in amino acids: CASSYSLSGNTIYF. The CDR3, as DNA: TGTGCCAGCAGTTACTCCCTCTCTGGAAACACCATATATTTT.